This T cell receptor (beta chain) was sequenced during a study of shared clonotypes between healthy human individuals. Study outcomes and limitations: Across subsets, estimated richness was generally greater for naive than for memory populations. Clonotypes shared by all four sorted-subset donors had higher generation probabilities than non-shared clonotypes.

A single count supports this clone. Its antigen is not identified. Assay execution took place at the deep level. The assay was immunoSEQ multiplex PCR, and TCRdb's table has in-frame clones only and misses some. The sample holds under 1,900,000 clones; about 98.5% are singletons and the top ten take over 0.3%. The CDR3 loop spans 15 amino acids. Germline V lookup: CDR1 SGHRS, CDR2 YFSETQ. Trimming took 2 bases from V and 1 from J, leaving 12 bases between them. V is TRBV5-1 and J is TRBJ1-1, with D tentatively TRBD1 (5 bases). Sequenced: naive CD4+ T cells sorted from blood. Regarding subset: CD45RA+ positively selected. The TCR sequence derives from a man in his thirties or forties in good health. This CDR3 is CASSFTPGGNTEAFF. DNA of the CDR3: TGCGCCAGCAGCTTCACACCGGGGGGGAACACTGAAGCTTTCTTT.